This record covers a single TCR beta chain. This clonotype was detected many times. What antigen it recognizes has not been identified. Nothing much larger sits one base from this clone, and base qualities are not available. The treatment or condition label corresponds to: live attenuated yellow fever vaccine strain. At every blood-draw timepoint, two biological replicates of bulk PBMCs were collected. PBMCs were isolated from peripheral blood using a standard Ficoll-Paque protocol. TriZol was used to extract RNA from bulk PBMCs, CD4 and CD8 fractions, and dextramer-positive and dextramer-negative fractions. The sample belongs to a study of T cells after yellow fever vaccination (dated by TCRdb to about 2019). Context from the whole study: The SMART-Seq v4 Ultra Low Input RNA kit was used to prepare libraries from fractions with low cell numbers. Bulk TCR alpha and beta repertoires were sequenced longitudinally to track T-cell clones before and after primary and booster YFV17D yellow fever vaccination. The cohort comprised two healthy male donors, one aged 18 to 29 and one aged 30 to 40 years. Blood was collected at multiple timepoints before and after primary and secondary immunization, and bulk PBMC replicates and cell subsets were isolated.

Based on the germline V gene, the CDR1 and CDR2 sequences are MNHEY and SVGAGI. Spanning cysteine to phenylalanine, the CDR3 consists of 14 amino acids. Of the read, only the CDR3 DNA is kept; its 42 bases are in frame from base 1. A distance of 5 bases separates the germline ends of V and J, which lose 0 bases and 0 bases respectively. The full study reports these points: After the booster, most of the clones that had expanded following primary vaccination were detected again (just under 97% of CD4 and roughly nine tenths of CD8), which suggests that memory was broadly maintained. A small fraction of clonotypes showed up in both the CD4 and CD8 compartments, probably as a result of convergent recombination. The study included only a couple of donors, which limits how far the findings can be generalized. Compared with the primary T-cell response, the secondary T-cell response was faster but weaker, reaching its peak on day 5 rather than on day 15. Because abundant contaminating clonotypes from the bulk population could be contained in FACS-sorted repertoires, computational filtering was required.

Instrument used: Illumina NovaSeq 6000. TCR cDNA was made using 5'RACE template switching, a step that added a universal primer site and unique molecular identifiers. cDNA synthesis was primed from both the TCR alpha and TCR beta constant segments. Libraries were amplified in two PCR steps, with sample barcodes and sequencing adapters added in the second step. Sequencing of the libraries was done on either Illumina HiSeq 2500 (2x100 bp) or NovaSeq (2x150 bp). Turning to the authors' computational methods: MIGEC handled demultiplexing of reads and collapsing into UMI consensus sequences, while MiXCR performed V(D)J alignment. Vaccine-responding clonotypes were identified with edgeR using replicate PBMC samples, with FDR below 0.01 and a log2 fold change above 5 up to day 15 being required. CD4 or CD8 identity was assigned to each bulk clonotype according to whether the clonotype was present at higher abundance in the sequenced CD4 repertoire or the sequenced CD8 repertoire. Starting from the raw public reads, TCRdb applied fastp trimming at Q25, assembled clones with MiXCR and retained in-frame beta chains. Identical CDR3 proteins give one entry, which carries the most common genes and DNA. TCRdb, not the original authors, processed these V and J calls. The sample table contains more than 300,000 distinct CDR3 sequences; only one count was recorded for 4% to 5.5% of them. The top ten clonotypes cover 19% of the sample.

The source is a man aged 18 to 29 who received the YFV17D yellow fever vaccine. The sequence is built from TRBV6-5 and TRBJ2-5; no D gene call is confident. This sample comprised PBMCs, obtained 15 days after the yellow fever booster vaccination. The CDR3 corresponds to CASSYSGYQETQYF. The sequenced DNA is TGTGCCAGCAGTTACTCGGGGTACCAAGAGACCCAGTACTTC.